This T cell receptor (beta chain) was found in a study of T cell responses to AZD1222 COVID-19 vaccine. Whole-study results and caveats: Recipients of two AZD1222 doses showed rising Spike-specific TCR breadth and depth. Spike-wide vaccine-associated CD4 TCRs dominated at 160-218 and 743-854. Seropositive AZD1222 recipients at baseline numbered only five or six.

Produced via immunoSEQ multiplex PCR; TCRdb's table is partial and in-frame only. Seen here are about 140,000 clones, 90% to 95% observed once, and the top ten hold more than 10%. Trimming pared 5 bases from V and 0 bases from J, leaving 11 bases between. Germline V gene data show CDR1 as SEHNR and CDR2 as FQNEAQ (reference sequence). The CDR3 length is 15 residues. Comment on this clone: Its antigen is not known.

This TCR was recovered from an adult who had recovered from COVID-19. The rearrangement joins TRBV7-9 to TRBJ1-3; D perhaps matches TRBD1 (6 bases). The input for sequencing was peripheral blood, taken after recovery from COVID-19. CDR3 region: CASSPRGRSGNTIYF. In nucleotides, the CDR3 is TGTGCCAGCAGCCCCCGGGGGCGCTCTGGAAACACCATATATTTT.